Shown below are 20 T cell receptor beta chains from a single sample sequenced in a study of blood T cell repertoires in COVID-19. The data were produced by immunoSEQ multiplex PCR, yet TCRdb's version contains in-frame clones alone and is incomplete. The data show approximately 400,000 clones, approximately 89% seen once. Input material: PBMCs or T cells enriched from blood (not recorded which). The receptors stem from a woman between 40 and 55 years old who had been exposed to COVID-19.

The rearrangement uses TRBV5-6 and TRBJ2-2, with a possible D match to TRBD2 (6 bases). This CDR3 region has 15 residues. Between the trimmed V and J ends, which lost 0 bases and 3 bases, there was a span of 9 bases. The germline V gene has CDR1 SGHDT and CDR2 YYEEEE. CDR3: CASSLVSSDTGELFF. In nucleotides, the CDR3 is TGTGCCAGCAGCTTGGTTTCTAGCGACACCGGGGAGCTGTTTTTT.

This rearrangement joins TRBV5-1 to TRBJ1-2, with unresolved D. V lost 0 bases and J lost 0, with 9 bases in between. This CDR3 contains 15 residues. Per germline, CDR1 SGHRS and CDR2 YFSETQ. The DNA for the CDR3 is TGCGCCAGCAGCTTGGCATCCCTAGCTAACTATGGCTACACCTTC. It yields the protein CASSLASLANYGYTF.

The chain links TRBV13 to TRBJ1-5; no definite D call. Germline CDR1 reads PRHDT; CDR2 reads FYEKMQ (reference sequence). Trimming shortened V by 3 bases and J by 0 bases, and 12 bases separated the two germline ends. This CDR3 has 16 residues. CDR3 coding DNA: TGTGCCAGCAGCTTTCGGGGTACAAATAGCAATCAGCCCCAGCATTTT. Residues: CASSFRGTNSNQPQHF.

The DNA of the CDR3 is TGTGCCAGCAGGAACAGGGTGTCCTACGAGCAGTACTTC. Its translation: CASRNRVSYEQYF. The rearrangement uses TRBV27 and TRBJ2-7; TRBD1 is a possible D gene (6 bases). Germline V gene data show CDR1 as MNHEY and CDR2 as SMNVEV (reference sequence). The CDR3 length is 13 residues. V shed 6 bases and J shed 1 base, with 10 bases lying between them.

Written as DNA, the CDR3 is TGTGCCAGTAATGGGGGGGCAGATAACACTGAAGCTTTCTTT. The encoded protein is CASNGGADNTEAFF. The V and J genes are TRBV19 and TRBJ1-1; weak D call: TRBD1 (6 bases). The CDR3 runs to 14 residues. Germline CDR1 and CDR2: LNHDA and SQIVND (reference sequence). Between the trimmed V and J ends, which lost 7 bases and 2 bases, there was a span of 14 bases.

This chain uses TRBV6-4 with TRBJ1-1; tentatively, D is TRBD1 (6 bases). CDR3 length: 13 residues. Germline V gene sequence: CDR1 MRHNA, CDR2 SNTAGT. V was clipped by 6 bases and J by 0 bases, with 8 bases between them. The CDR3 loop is CASRQGMNTEAFF. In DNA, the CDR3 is TGTGCCAGCAGACAGGGAATGAACACTGAAGCTTTCTTT.

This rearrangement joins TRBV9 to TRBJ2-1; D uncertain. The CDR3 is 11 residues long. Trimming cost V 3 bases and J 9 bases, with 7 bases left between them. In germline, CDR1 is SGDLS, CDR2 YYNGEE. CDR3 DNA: TGTGCCAGCAGCGGAAACAGTGAGCAGTTCTTC. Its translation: CASSGNSEQFF.

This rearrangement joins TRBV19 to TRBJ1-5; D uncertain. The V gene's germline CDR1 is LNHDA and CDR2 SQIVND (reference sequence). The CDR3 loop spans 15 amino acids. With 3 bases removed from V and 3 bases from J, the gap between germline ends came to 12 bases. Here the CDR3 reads CASSILHGNNQPQHF. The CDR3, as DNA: TGTGCCAGTAGTATCCTTCACGGGAACAATCAGCCCCAGCATTTT.

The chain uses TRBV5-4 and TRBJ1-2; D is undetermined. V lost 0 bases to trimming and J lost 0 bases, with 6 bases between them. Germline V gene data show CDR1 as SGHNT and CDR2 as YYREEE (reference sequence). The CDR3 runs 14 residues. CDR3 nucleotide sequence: TGTGCCAGCAGCTTGGAGAGGCCTAACTATGGCTACACCTTC. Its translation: CASSLERPNYGYTF.

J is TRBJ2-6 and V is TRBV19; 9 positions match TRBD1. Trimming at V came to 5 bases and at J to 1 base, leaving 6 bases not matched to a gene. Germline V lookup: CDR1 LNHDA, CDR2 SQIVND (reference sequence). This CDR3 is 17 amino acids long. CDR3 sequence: CASSVGTGNSGANVLTF. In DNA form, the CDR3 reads TGTGCCAGTAGTGTCGGGACAGGGAATTCTGGGGCCAACGTCCTGACTTTC.

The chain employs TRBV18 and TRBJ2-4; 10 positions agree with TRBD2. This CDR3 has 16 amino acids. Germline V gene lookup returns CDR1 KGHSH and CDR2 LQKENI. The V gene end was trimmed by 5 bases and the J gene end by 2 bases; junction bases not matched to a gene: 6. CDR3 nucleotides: TGTGCCAGCTCATCTCTAGCGGGAGTACCCAAAAACATTCAGTACTTC. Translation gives CASSSLAGVPKNIQYF.

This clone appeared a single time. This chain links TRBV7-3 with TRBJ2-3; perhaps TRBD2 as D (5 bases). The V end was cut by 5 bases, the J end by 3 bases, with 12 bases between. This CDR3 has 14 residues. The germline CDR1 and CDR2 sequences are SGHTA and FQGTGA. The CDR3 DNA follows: TGTGCCAGCAGCCCTAGTCGGGGAACAGATACGCAGTATTTT. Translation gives CASSPSRGTDTQYF.

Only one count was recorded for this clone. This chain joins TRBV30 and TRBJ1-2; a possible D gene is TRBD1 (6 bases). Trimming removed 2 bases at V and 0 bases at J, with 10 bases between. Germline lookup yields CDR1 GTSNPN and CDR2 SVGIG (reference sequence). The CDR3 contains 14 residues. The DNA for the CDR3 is TGTGCCTGGAGTAGGGCAGGGGCTAACTATGGCTACACCTTC. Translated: CAWSRAGANYGYTF.

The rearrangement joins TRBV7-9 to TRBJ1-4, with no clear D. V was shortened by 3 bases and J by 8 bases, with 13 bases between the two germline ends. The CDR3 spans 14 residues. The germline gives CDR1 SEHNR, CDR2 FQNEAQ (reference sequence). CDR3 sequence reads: CASSFILAREKLFF. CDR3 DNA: TGTGCCAGCAGCTTCATCCTAGCACGGGAAAAACTGTTTTTT. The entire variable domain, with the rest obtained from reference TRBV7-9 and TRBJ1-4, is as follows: DTGVSQNPRHKITKRGQNVTFRCDPISEHNRLYWYRQTLGQGPEFLTYFQNEAQLEKSRLLSDRFSAERPKGSFSTLEIQRTEQGDSAMYLCASSFILAREKLFFGSGTQLSVL.

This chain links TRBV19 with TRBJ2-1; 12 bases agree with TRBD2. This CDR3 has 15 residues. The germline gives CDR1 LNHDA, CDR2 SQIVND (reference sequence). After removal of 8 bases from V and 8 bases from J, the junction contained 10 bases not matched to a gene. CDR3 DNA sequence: TGTGCCAGTTTTGGAAGGACTAGCGGGACCTATGAGCAGTTCTTC. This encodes CASFGRTSGTYEQFF.

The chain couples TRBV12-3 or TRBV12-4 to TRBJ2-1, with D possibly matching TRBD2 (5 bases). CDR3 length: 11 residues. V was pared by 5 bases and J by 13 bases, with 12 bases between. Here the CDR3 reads CASSPGIIQFF. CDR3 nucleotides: TGTGCCAGCAGTCCCGGGATAATACAGTTCTTC.

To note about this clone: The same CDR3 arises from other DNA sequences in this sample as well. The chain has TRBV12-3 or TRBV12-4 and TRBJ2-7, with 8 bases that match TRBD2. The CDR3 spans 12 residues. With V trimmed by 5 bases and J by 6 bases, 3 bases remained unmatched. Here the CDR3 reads CASSLGGGEQYF. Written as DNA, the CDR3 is TGTGCCAGCAGTCTCGGGGGGGGCGAGCAGTACTTC.

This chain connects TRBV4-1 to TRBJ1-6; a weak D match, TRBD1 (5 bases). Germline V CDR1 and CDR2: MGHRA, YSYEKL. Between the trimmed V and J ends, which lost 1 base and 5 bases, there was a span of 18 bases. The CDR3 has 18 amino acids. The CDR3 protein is CASSQAESGLGNNSPLHF. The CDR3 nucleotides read TGCGCCAGCAGCCAAGCAGAGTCAGGGTTGGGTAATAATTCACCCCTCCACTTT.

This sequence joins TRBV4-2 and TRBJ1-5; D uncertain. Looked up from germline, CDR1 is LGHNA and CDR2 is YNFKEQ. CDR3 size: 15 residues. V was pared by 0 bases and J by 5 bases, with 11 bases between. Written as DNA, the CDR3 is TGTGCCAGCAGCCAAGACCTTGACACCTATCAGCCCCAGCATTTT. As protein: CASSQDLDTYQPQHF.

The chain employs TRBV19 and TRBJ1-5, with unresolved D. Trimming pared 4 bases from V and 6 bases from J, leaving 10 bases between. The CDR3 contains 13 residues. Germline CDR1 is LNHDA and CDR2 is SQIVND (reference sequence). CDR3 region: CASSNGGTQPQHF. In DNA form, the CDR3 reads TGTGCCAGTAGTAACGGTGGTACTCAGCCCCAGCATTTT.